The 13 T cell receptor beta chains given below trace back to one sample, sequenced in a study of cytomegalovirus exposure and HLA in healthy donors. Amplification used 60 Vbeta primers and 13 Jbeta primers. Profiled with immunoSEQ multiplex PCR; TCRdb holds only in-frame clones, not every one. The data contain around 140,000 clones, approximately 84% of them seen just once; the ten biggest clones take up 1.4% to 1.5%. Specimen: PBMCs. These receptors were collected from a young man in good health and CMV-seropositive.

The chain uses TRBV6-6 and TRBJ1-2, with D possibly TRBD1 on 5 matching bases. In germline, CDR1 is MNHNY, CDR2 SVGAGI (reference sequence). V lost 2 bases, J lost 7 bases, and 11 bases lay in between. The CDR3 totals 13 residues. CDR3 loop: CASSYLGQGGYTF. The CDR3 bases are TGTGCCAGCAGTTACCTAGGACAAGGTGGCTACACCTTC.

The chain links TRBV6-1 to TRBJ1-5, with unresolved D. CDR3 length: 13 amino acids. Trimming took off 2 bases at V and 5 bases at J, with 7 bases between the two ends. Germline CDR1 and CDR2: MNHNS and SASEGT. The CDR3, as DNA: TGTGCCAGCAGTGAATCCCTCTATCAGCCCCAGCATTTT. Amino acid sequence: CASSESLYQPQHF.

This chain joins TRBV27 and TRBJ2-3; D uncertain. Germline V CDR1 and CDR2: MNHEY, SMNVEV (reference sequence). The V end lost 3 bases, the J end lost 1 base, and 8 bases lay between the germline ends. This CDR3 contains 14 residues. The CDR3, as DNA: TGTGCCAGCAGTTTTCGTCCCCGCACAGATACGCAGTATTTT. Amino acids: CASSFRPRTDTQYF.

CDR3 sequence: CASSPQGAFSEAFF. As DNA, the CDR3 is TGTGCCAGCTCACCACAGGGGGCTTTTTCTGAAGCTTTCTTT. The chain has TRBV18 and TRBJ1-1; 7 bases are shared with TRBD1. CDR3 length: 14 residues. The germline gives CDR1 KGHSH, CDR2 LQKENI. The ends lost 1 base at V and 6 bases at J; junction bases unmatched: 5.

Notes on this clone: The junction departs from the called germline gene at one end, perhaps through a read error. The chain recombines TRBV7-9 with TRBJ2-3, with TRBD1 as a possible D gene (6 bases). The CDR3 runs to 15 residues. The germline V gene has CDR1 SEHNR and CDR2 FQNEAQ (reference sequence). The CDR3 region is CSSSTTEGVGDTQYF. The CDR3 DNA sequence: TGTTCCAGCAGCACCACAGAGGGGGTGGGAGATACGCAGTATTTT.

This sequence joins TRBV7-2 and TRBJ2-3; 12 bases align to TRBD2. Germline V gene data show CDR1 as SGHTA and CDR2 as FQGNSA. The CDR3 loop spans 16 amino acids. V dropped 5 bases and J dropped 0; count of bases not matched to a gene: 3. CDR3 protein: CASSRTSGASTDTQYF. The CDR3 DNA reads as TGTGCCAGCAGCCGGACTAGCGGGGCTAGCACAGATACGCAGTATTTT.

The CDR3 coding sequence is TGTGCCAGCAGTTCGGGTGGGACCATATATTTT. This encodes CASSSGGTIYF. This sequence joins TRBV6-5 and TRBJ1-3; D is unclear. Trimming stripped 4 bases from V and 10 bases from J, with 8 bases between. This CDR3 contains 11 residues. Per the germline V gene, CDR1 is MNHEY and CDR2 is SVGAGI.

The rearrangement links TRBV28 to TRBJ2-7; D possibly corresponds to TRBD2 (6 bases). Per germline, CDR1 MDHEN and CDR2 SYDVKM. This CDR3 comprises 15 residues. V was pared by 1 base and J by 2 bases, with 12 bases between. CDR3 loop: CASSLSAAGPYEQYF. In DNA, the CDR3 is TGTGCCAGCAGTTTATCTGCGGCGGGACCCTACGAGCAGTACTTC. Together with reference TRBV28 and TRBJ2-7, the CDR3 gives the full variable domain: DVKVTQSSRYLVKRTGEKVFLECVQDMDHENMFWYRQDPGLGLRLIYFSYDVKMKEKGDIPEGYSVSREKKERFSLILESASTNQTSMYLCASSLSAAGPYEQYFGPGTRLTVT.

The rearrangement joins TRBV29-1 to TRBJ1-1; tentatively, D is TRBD1 (5 bases). CDR3 length: 13 residues. V lost 2 bases and J lost 5, with 12 bases in between. The germline V gene encodes CDR1 SQVTM and CDR2 ANQGSEA. The CDR3 loop is CSVELSGRTEAFF. DNA of the CDR3: TGCAGCGTTGAATTGTCAGGGCGAACTGAAGCTTTCTTT.

CDR3 loop: CASSPRLQGIYNEQFF. The CDR3 DNA reads TGTGCCAGTTCACCTCGCCTTCAGGGGATATACAATGAGCAGTTCTTC. The rearrangement links TRBV25-1 to TRBJ2-1; D may be TRBD1 (6 bases). Trimming stripped 9 bases from V and 4 bases from J, with 22 bases between. The germline V gene encodes CDR1 MGHDK and CDR2 SYGVNS. The CDR3 runs to 16 residues. The complete variable domain, with remaining parts taken from reference TRBV25-1 and TRBJ2-1, reads EADIYQTPRYLVIGTGKKITLECSQTMGHDKMYWYQQDPGMELHLIHYSYGVNSTEKGDLSSESTVSRIRTEHFPLTLESARPSHTSQYLCASSPRLQGIYNEQFFGPGTRLTVL.

This chain connects TRBV11-1 to TRBJ1-2, with D possibly matching TRBD1 (6 bases). The CDR3 extends over 15 amino acids. CDR1 and CDR2 from the germline V gene are SGHAT and FQDESV (reference sequence). Trimming took 0 bases from V and 4 from J, leaving 12 bases between them. The CDR3 DNA reads TGTGCCAGCAGCTTAGCAGGGCAGGGGAGCTATGGCTACACCTTC. Translation: CASSLAGQGSYGYTF.

The chain employs TRBV6-5 and TRBJ2-7, with D tentatively TRBD2 (6 bases). This CDR3 spans 13 amino acids. CDR1 and CDR2 (germline): MNHEY, SVGAGI. V gave up 5 bases and J gave up 4 bases, with 12 bases separating them. DNA of the CDR3: TGTGCCAGCAGTCTCAACGGGGGTTACGAGCAGTACTTC. Its protein product is CASSLNGGYEQYF.

This chain links TRBV28 with TRBJ1-3; 7 bases map to TRBD1. The CDR3 runs 17 residues. J was trimmed by 0 bases and V by 6 bases; bases with no gene match: 11. CDR1 is MDHEN and CDR2 is SYDVKM in the germline V gene. The CDR3, as DNA: TGTGCCAGCAGGCGACGGACAGGCCTCCTCTCTGGAAACACCATATATTTT. Its translation is CASRRRTGLLSGNTIYF.